This T cell receptor (beta chain) was documented in a study of shared clonotypes between healthy human individuals. The V and J ends lost 5 bases and 4 bases, in that order; junction bases with no gene match: 14. There are 17 residues in the CDR3. CDR1 and CDR2 (germline): SGHVS, FQNEAQ. The study, taken as a whole, reports: The study's rarefaction showed incomplete sorted-subset sequencing despite large depth. Clonotype sharing among the donors was expected to vary with sequencing depth. Donor scarcity curtailed the genetic and exposure-history diversity represented herein.

With respect to this clone: Antigen unknown.

At deep level, the assay was performed. Measured with immunoSEQ multiplex PCR; TCRdb has only the in-frame clones, and not every one. This sample yields roughly 1,600,000 clones, of which approximately 98.5% are seen a single time; 0.36% belongs to the top ten. What was sequenced was naive CD4+ T cells sorted from blood. Subset specified: CD45RA+ positively selected. The receptor was isolated from a man aged 25 to 40 in good health. This chain links TRBV7-8 with TRBJ2-1; 7 bases are shared with TRBD2. CDR3 bases: TGTGCCAGCAGCCAATTCGGGGGTAGCGGGTATTACAATGAGCAGTTCTTC. This codes for CASSQFGGSGYYNEQFF.